This T cell receptor (beta chain) was sequenced for a study of cytomegalovirus exposure and HLA in healthy donors. Overall study findings and caveats: The study listed under 200 cytomegalovirus-associated TCR beta chains. Clusters of TCRs from the first cohort tended to co-occur in the 120 or so validation repertoires (as a later analysis found). Among the CMV-associated chains, three were confirmed in vitro as specific for CMV antigens.

Measured with immunoSEQ multiplex PCR; TCRdb has only the in-frame clones, and not every one. This table has 90,000 to 110,000 clones, more than 70% appearing once. V lost 4 bases to trimming and J lost 4 bases, with 14 bases between them. The length of the CDR3 is 14 residues. The germline gives CDR1 SGHRS, CDR2 YFSETQ. As concerns this clone: Its target is unknown.

An approximately 120-subject validation cohort, separate from the roughly 700-subject first cohort, supplied the donors. This receptor was identified in a young woman in good health and CMV-seronegative. The gene calls are TRBV5-1 and TRBJ1-1, with D possibly TRBD1 on 6 matching bases. Sequencing input: PBMCs. In nucleotides, the CDR3 is TGCGCCAGCAGCGAGAATCAGGGGACCACTGAAGCTTTCTTT. It codes for CASSENQGTTEAFF.